What follows are 8 T cell receptor beta chains derived from one specimen sequenced in a study of technical replicates of blood from a few donors. Clones were sequenced by immunoSEQ multiplex PCR, and TCRdb holds only the in-frame ones, with some missing. The sample contains some 14,000 clones, approximately 84% of which appear only once. Sequenced sample: PBMCs. These receptor sequences come from a human donor in good health.

This clone came up a few times. The J gene is TRBJ2-7, the V gene TRBV5-4; D is uncertain. Trimming removed 0 bases at V and 3 bases at J, with 7 bases between. Germline CDR1 and CDR2: SGHNT and YYREEE (reference sequence). The CDR3 runs 13 residues. The CDR3, as DNA: TGTGCCAGCAGCTTGGTCCAGGACTACGAGCAGTACTTC. Translated: CASSLVQDYEQYF.

This clone was observed a few times. The chain combines TRBV7-9 with TRBJ1-2; the match to TRBD1 covers 7 bases. CDR1 is SEHNR, CDR2 FQNEAQ, per germline (reference sequence). The CDR3 is made up of 14 amino acids. J was trimmed by 7 bases and V by 1 base; bases with no gene match: 6. DNA for the CDR3: TGTGCCAGCAGCTTAGTCTCAGGGGGTAGTGGCTACACCTTC. Protein: CASSLVSGGSGYTF.

The CDR3 DNA sequence: TGTGCCAGCAGCTTAACAGGGACTCAGCCCCAGCATTTT. It translates to CASSLTGTQPQHF. The chain has TRBV7-2 and TRBJ1-5; possible D gene TRBD1, 6 bases. Trimming cost V 2 bases and J 6 bases, with 8 bases left between them. The CDR3 is made up of 13 amino acids. The germline V gene has CDR1 SGHTA and CDR2 FQGNSA.

This chain joins TRBV25-1 and TRBJ1-4, with D tentatively TRBD1 (5 bases). Germline V CDR1 and CDR2: MGHDK, SYGVNS. The CDR3 is made up of 12 amino acids. V shed 4 bases and J shed 7 bases, with 7 bases lying between them. CDR3 amino acids: CASSGGGEKLFF. Here the CDR3 DNA reads TGTGCCAGCAGTGGGGGGGGTGAAAAACTGTTTTTT.

This sequence joins TRBV11-2 and TRBJ2-2; possibly TRBD1 for D (5 bases). The ends were cut back, 2 bases at V and 4 bases at J, with 8 bases in the middle. Germline values: CDR1 SGHAT, CDR2 FQNNGV. The CDR3 runs 14 residues. CDR3: CASSLQGSTGELFF. CDR3 nucleotide sequence: TGTGCCAGCAGCTTACAGGGATCCACCGGGGAGCTGTTTTTT.

This clone was counted once. J is TRBJ2-3 and V is TRBV2; D unresolved. CDR1 is SNHLY, CDR2 FYNNEI, per germline. V was pared by 5 bases and J by 1 base, with 7 bases between. This CDR3 contains 13 residues. CDR3 in DNA: TGTGCCAGCAGTATGTATCGCACAGATACGCAGTATTTT. It yields the protein CASSMYRTDTQYF.

J is TRBJ1-2 and V is TRBV7-9; D is uncertain. Trimming stripped 2 bases from V and 8 bases from J, with 9 bases between. The CDR3 covers 12 residues. Germline lookup yields CDR1 SEHNR and CDR2 FQNEAQ (reference sequence). CDR3 residues: CASSLWSLGYTF. Here the CDR3 DNA reads TGTGCCAGCAGCTTATGGAGTTTAGGCTACACCTTC.

This chain links TRBV18 with TRBJ1-5, with D unclear. The length of the CDR3 is 16 residues. V was shortened by 2 bases and J by 3 bases, with 14 bases between the two germline ends. Germline lookup yields CDR1 KGHSH and CDR2 LQKENI. The CDR3 nucleotides read TGTGCCAGCTCACCAGGAGGAACACCGATCAATCAGCCCCAGCATTTT. Residues: CASSPGGTPINQPQHF.